Listed below are T cell receptor beta chains from one sample, sequenced in a study of blood T cell repertoires in COVID-19. Profiling relied on immunoSEQ multiplex PCR, and the TCRdb table lists in-frame clones only, not all of them. Of about 150,000 clones in the sample, more than 75% were seen once. Sequenced input: peripheral blood. All receptors derive from a human donor with acute or convalescent COVID-19. The donor label of this sample is uncertain. Both conserved end residues are part of each CDR3. D genes are given only for firm matches. Part of the rows lack a size; the others show once, few, many or a class for expanded clones.

v_call,j_call,clone_size,cdr3_length,d_call,cdr3_aa,cdr3_nt
TRBV6-5,TRBJ2-7,.,14,TRBD1,CASSRTGTTYEQYF,TGTGCCAGCAGCCGGACAGGGACCACCTACGAGCAGTACTTC
TRBV5-1,TRBJ1-1,once,20,TRBD1,CASSRSSSRPGGKLNTEAFF,TGCGCCAGCAGCCGCTCCTCCTCCCGCCCAGGGGGGAAACTGAACACTGAAGCTTTCTTT
TRBV6-5,TRBJ2-7,.,14,TRBD1,CASIRPGQGNEQYF,TGTGCCAGCATTCGACCGGGACAGGGAAACGAGCAGTACTTC
TRBV19,TRBJ2-2,.,18,TRBD2,CASKTGLAGGRNTGELFF,TGTGCCAGTAAGACCGGACTAGCGGGGGGGAGGAACACCGGGGAGCTGTTTTTT
TRBV7-9,TRBJ2-1,.,19,TRBD2,CASSPFAGSGGGRYNEQFF,TGTGCCAGCAGCCCCTTTGCGGGTAGCGGGGGGGGTCGCTACAATGAGCAGTTCTTC
TRBV12-3/TRBV12-4,TRBJ1-1,.,13,.,CASITGQNTEAFF,TGTGCCAGCATTACGGGACAGAACACTGAAGCTTTCTTT
TRBV18,TRBJ1-6,.,14,TRBD1,CASSRDRLNSPLHF,TGTGCCAGCTCGAGGGACAGGTTGAATTCACCCCTCCACTTT
TRBV2,TRBJ1-2,.,13,.,CASSRDSSYGYTF,TGTGCCAGCAGTAGAGACTCCTCCTATGGCTACACCTTC
TRBV30,TRBJ1-2,.,13,.,CAWSVQANYGYTF,TGTGCCTGGAGTGTACAGGCTAACTATGGCTACACCTTC
TRBV5-6,TRBJ1-1,.,14,.,CASRPQLMNTEAFF,TGTGCCAGCCGTCCACAGCTAATGAACACTGAAGCTTTCTTT
TRBV19,TRBJ1-2,.,13,.,CASSIRGDYGYTF,TGTGCCAGTAGTATCAGGGGCGACTATGGCTACACCTTC
TRBV7-2,TRBJ1-2,.,12,.,CASTLDSYGYTF,TGTGCCAGCACCCTAGACAGCTATGGCTACACCTTC
TRBV25-1,TRBJ1-1,.,15,.,CASSPPGRRRAEAFF,TGTGCCAGCAGTCCCCCGGGCAGGCGGAGGGCTGAAGCTTTCTTT
TRBV21-1,TRBJ1-5,.,12,.,CASGTGGGSQHF,TGTGCCAGCGGGACCGGGGGGGGGTCCCAGCATTTT
TRBV9,TRBJ1-1,.,13,.,CASSVGGWTEAFF,TGTGCCAGCAGCGTCGGGGGATGGACTGAAGCTTTCTTT
TRBV7-9,TRBJ1-5,.,15,TRBD1,CASSPIGQGNQPQHF,TGTGCCAGCAGCCCTATTGGACAGGGCAATCAGCCCCAGCATTTT
TRBV5-6,TRBJ1-2,.,14,.,CASSLAGTPYGYTF,TGTGCCAGCAGCTTGGCCGGGACACCTTATGGCTACACCTTC
TRBV11-2,TRBJ2-5,.,15,.,CASSPRSGVTETQYF,TGTGCCAGCAGCCCCCGATCGGGGGTGACAGAGACCCAGTACTTC
TRBV4-3,TRBJ2-6,few,18,.,CASSQDHGFSSGANVLTF,TGCGCCAGCAGCCAAGACCACGGGTTCAGCTCTGGGGCCAACGTCCTGACTTTC
TRBV25-1,TRBJ1-2,.,15,.,CASSPHGEGNYGYTF,TGTGCCAGCAGCCCTCATGGGGAGGGGAACTATGGCTACACCTTC
TRBV19,TRBJ1-5,.,18,TRBD1,CASSIGPRTGGSNQPQHF,TGTGCCAGTAGTATAGGACCCCGAACAGGGGGAAGCAATCAGCCCCAGCATTTT
TRBV4-2,TRBJ2-5,.,15,TRBD2,CASSPRAGGPETQYF,TGTGCCAGCAGCCCCCGAGCGGGGGGGCCGGAGACCCAGTACTTC
TRBV14,TRBJ1-2,.,15,TRBD1,CASSLRTGGRDGYTF,TGTGCCAGCAGCTTGCGGACAGGGGGAAGGGATGGCTACACCTTC
TRBV5-4,TRBJ2-6,.,17,.,CASSYQTVASGANVLTF,TGTGCCAGCAGCTACCAGACAGTCGCCTCTGGGGCCAACGTCCTGACTTTC
TRBV30,TRBJ2-3,.,12,.,CAWSPGFDTQYF,TGTGCCTGGAGTCCCGGTTTTGATACGCAGTATTTT
TRBV19,TRBJ2-1,.,16,TRBD2,CASSMGESGGYNEQFF,TGTGCCAGTAGTATGGGGGAATCCGGGGGGTACAATGAGCAGTTCTTC
TRBV4-1,TRBJ1-4,.,16,TRBD1,CASSQDGGGGREKLFF,TGCGCCAGCAGCCAAGATGGAGGGGGCGGGAGGGAAAAACTGTTTTTT
TRBV19,TRBJ1-6,.,14,.,CASRAAVNNSPLHF,TGTGCCAGTAGGGCGGCAGTCAATAATTCACCCCTCCACTTT
TRBV9,TRBJ1-2,.,15,TRBD1,CASSPVGTGGYGYTF,TGTGCCAGCAGCCCCGTGGGGACAGGGGGGTATGGCTACACCTTC
TRBV19,TRBJ1-6,.,13,TRBD1,CASSSQGDSPLHF,TGTGCCAGTAGTAGCCAGGGGGATTCACCCCTCCACTTT
TRBV18,TRBJ1-4,.,15,TRBD1,CASSPGQAVNEKLFF,TGTGCCAGCTCACCCGGACAGGCAGTTAATGAAAAACTGTTTTTT
TRBV21-1,TRBJ1-3,.,17,.,CASSKSCPAGSGNTIYF,TGTGCCAGCAGCAAATCCTGTCCGGCAGGGTCTGGAAACACCATATATTTT
TRBV19,TRBJ2-1,.,16,TRBD2,CASSTPGLAPHNEQFF,TGTGCCAGTAGTACCCCGGGACTAGCGCCCCACAATGAGCAGTTCTTC
TRBV3-1/TRBV3-2,TRBJ1-2,.,15,TRBD1,CASSQSDREVYGYTF,TGTGCCAGCAGCCAATCGGACAGGGAAGTCTATGGCTACACCTTC
TRBV7-2,TRBJ1-1,.,13,.,CASSSTGVTEAFF,TGTGCCAGCAGCTCCACGGGGGTAACTGAAGCTTTCTTT
TRBV10-3,TRBJ2-1,.,17,.,CAISEYSGTGNYNEQFF,TGTGCCATCAGTGAGTATTCCGGAACAGGGAACTACAATGAGCAGTTCTTC
TRBV7-9,TRBJ1-4,.,15,.,CASSLESTQNEKLFF,TGTGCCAGCAGCTTAGAGAGCACTCAAAATGAAAAACTGTTTTTT
TRBV6-5,TRBJ1-6,.,14,TRBD1,CASSRDRGLSPLHF,TGTGCCAGCAGCCGGGACAGGGGGCTATCACCCCTCCACTTT
TRBV29-1,TRBJ2-5,.,15,TRBD2,CSVGPSGGAQETQYF,TGCAGCGTTGGGCCGAGCGGGGGGGCCCAGGAGACCCAGTACTTC
TRBV4-1,TRBJ1-1,.,15,.,CASSFLGAENTEAFF,TGCGCCAGCAGCTTCTTGGGGGCGGAGAACACTGAAGCTTTCTTT
TRBV12-3/TRBV12-4,TRBJ1-1,.,13,.,CASSFSVNTEAFF,TGTGCCAGCAGTTTCAGCGTGAACACTGAAGCTTTCTTT
TRBV4-1,TRBJ1-5,.,13,.,CASSQDPRQPQHF,TGCGCCAGCAGCCAAGATCCCCGGCAGCCCCAGCATTTT
TRBV7-2,TRBJ1-2,.,13,TRBD1,CASSLENRGGYTF,TGTGCCAGCAGCTTAGAAAACAGGGGAGGCTACACCTTC